The 11 T cell receptor beta chains given below trace back to one sample, sequenced in a study of shared clonotypes between healthy human individuals. The repertoire was sequenced with immunoSEQ multiplex PCR; TCRdb's copy has only in-frame clones and lacks some. Altogether about 960,000 clones are present, 70% to 85% being singletons, with the ten largest covering around 1.4%. Sequenced input: memory CD4+ T cells sorted from blood. Subset noted: CD45RA-negative fraction. These receptors came from a man younger than 35 in good health.

This clone was picked up a small number of times. V and J are TRBV7-9 and TRBJ1-1, with D perhaps matching TRBD1 (6 bases). Germline V gene lookup returns CDR1 SEHNR and CDR2 FQNEAQ (reference sequence). The CDR3 contains 11 residues. Trimming shortened V by 0 bases and J by 10 bases, and 6 bases separated the two germline ends. The CDR3 DNA reads TGTGCCAGCAGCTTAGCAGGGGGAGCTTTCTTT. Translation: CASSLAGGAFF. The whole variable domain, filled in from reference TRBV7-9 and TRBJ1-1, reads DTGVSQNPRHKITKRGQNVTFRCDPISEHNRLYWYRQTLGQGPEFLTYFQNEAQLEKSRLLSDRFSAERPKGSFSTLEIQRTEQGDSAMYLCASSLAGGAFFGQGTRLTVV.

The chain is built from TRBV11-2 and TRBJ2-7; maybe TRBD2 (6 bases). Germline CDR1 and CDR2: SGHAT and FQNNGV. The CDR3 length is 14 residues. V shed 6 bases and J shed 7 bases, with 19 bases lying between them. The CDR3 loop is CASRPELASREQYF. The CDR3 DNA is TGTGCCAGCAGACCGGAGCTAGCGTCGCGGGAGCAGTACTTC.

The genes are TRBV5-5 and TRBJ1-1; the D gene is possibly TRBD1 (5 bases). Between the trimmed V and J ends, which lost 5 bases and 4 bases, there was a span of 12 bases. The CDR3 has 13 residues. CDR1 is SGHKS and CDR2 is YYEKEE in the germline V gene (reference sequence). CDR3: CASRYTGGTEAFF. CDR3 in DNA: TGTGCCAGCAGATACACGGGGGGCACTGAAGCTTTCTTT.

The genes are TRBV9 and TRBJ2-7, with TRBD1 matching over 7 bases. Germline trimming cut 4 bases from V and 6 bases from J; bases unmatched to any gene: 19. This CDR3 region has 17 residues. Germline loops: CDR1 SGDLS, CDR2 YYNGEE. The CDR3 nucleotides are TGTGCCAGCAGCCCGGACAGGAAAGCGTCCTCTCATGGCGAGCAGTACTTC. This encodes CASSPDRKASSHGEQYF.

This clone came up a few times. The CDR3 bases are TGTGCCATCAGTGAGTCAATCCAACGGCAGCCCCAGCATTTT. Encoded protein: CAISESIQRQPQHF. This rearrangement joins TRBV10-3 to TRBJ1-5; D is unresolved. Germline V lookup: CDR1 ENHRY, CDR2 SYGVKD. Trimming cost V 0 bases and J 7 bases, with 10 bases left between them. This CDR3 is 14 amino acids long.

This rearrangement joins TRBV1 to TRBJ2-3; TRBD2, the table's D call, lacks a check against the DNA. TRBV1 is classified as a pseudogene. The CDR3 consists of 18 residues. The chain's CDR3 is CTSSQDWASGYSTDTQYF. The CDR3 nucleotides read TGCACCAGCAGCCAAGATTGGGCTAGCGGGTATAGCACAGATACGCAGTATTTT.

This clone was seen only a few times. The V and J genes are TRBV6-1 and TRBJ1-1; the D is unclear. Trimming left V 8 bases short and J 0 bases short, with 13 bases between. The CDR3 has 14 residues. CDR1 is MNHNS and CDR2 is SASEGT in the germline V gene. For the CDR3, the DNA is TGTGCCAGCTCCTCGGAACAGCTGAACACTGAAGCTTTCTTT. It translates to CASSSEQLNTEAFF.

The rearrangement links TRBV7-9 to TRBJ1-2; 8 nucleotides align to TRBD1. This CDR3 is 14 amino acids long. The V segment lost 4 bases and the J segment 1 base; nucleotides outside the gene matches: 2. Germline V CDR1 and CDR2: SEHNR, FQNEAQ (reference sequence). The CDR3 DNA reads as TGTGCCAGCAGCTACAGGGGGGATAACTATGGCTACACCTTC. Residues: CASSYRGDNYGYTF. The complete variable domain, with remaining parts taken from reference TRBV7-9 and TRBJ1-2, reads DTGVSQNPRHKITKRGQNVTFRCDPISEHNRLYWYRQTLGQGPEFLTYFQNEAQLEKSRLLSDRFSAERPKGSFSTLEIQRTEQGDSAMYLCASSYRGDNYGYTFGSGTRLTVV.

This chain links TRBV27 with TRBJ2-7; the match to TRBD1 covers 12 bases. CDR1 and CDR2 (germline): MNHEY, SMNVEV (reference sequence). Unmatched junction bases numbered 5, after V lost 5 bases and J lost 6 bases. The CDR3 has 14 residues. The CDR3 spells CASSPWDRGREQYF. CDR3 DNA: TGTGCCAGCAGTCCTTGGGACAGGGGGCGCGAGCAGTACTTC.

The V call is TRBV2, the J call TRBJ2-2; D remains unclear. The CDR3 consists of 11 residues. Looked up from germline, CDR1 is SNHLY and CDR2 is FYNNEI. Trimming shortened V by 11 bases and J by 7 bases, and 11 bases separated the two germline ends. Here the CDR3 reads CASREVGELFF. CDR3 nucleotides: TGTGCCTCTCGCGAGGTCGGGGAGCTGTTTTTT.

The rearrangement joins TRBV4-1 to TRBJ1-4; D is unresolved. Germline values: CDR1 MGHRA, CDR2 YSYEKL. Between the trimmed V and J ends, which lost 0 bases and 9 bases, there was a span of 17 bases. The CDR3 length is 16 residues. CDR3 nucleotides: TGCGCCAGCAGCCAAGAAGGCGGCCCTCTGATGAAAAAACTGTTTTTT. Amino acid sequence: CASSQEGGPLMKKLFF.